This record looks at one T cell receptor (beta chain) sequence and its context. Its antigen remains unknown. The data belong to a study of shared clonotypes between healthy human individuals. Study-wide points: Since donors were few, the genetic and exposure-history diversity represented was limited.

Every donor was a Caucasian adult from Nashville, Tennessee. Each subset's genomic DNA was shared equally among a number of immunoSEQ plates. Original methodology: Junction-only sequences produced by ImmunoSEQ had no quality scores, so filtering differed. Libraries were prepared by immunoSEQ multiplex PCR; TCRdb keeps only in-frame clonotypes and omits some of them. D and trimming were read from the DNA, whereas the V and J calls and clone size are those reported in that table. The repertoire has about 470,000 clones, roughly 80% of them found once; the top ten carry 13%. Sequencing was done on a sample of PBMCs. This sequence originates from a woman aged 40 to 55 in good health. Some clones in this sample may be carry-over from other donors' samples.

This CDR3 reads CASSPAAGIYGYTF. DNA for the CDR3: TGTGCCAGCAGTCCCGCCGCGGGGATCTATGGCTACACCTTC. The V call is TRBV27, the J call TRBJ1-2, with D unresolved. Germline loops: CDR1 MNHEY, CDR2 SMNVEV (reference sequence). The V end was cut by 5 bases, the J end by 4 bases, with 14 bases between. This CDR3 comprises 14 residues.